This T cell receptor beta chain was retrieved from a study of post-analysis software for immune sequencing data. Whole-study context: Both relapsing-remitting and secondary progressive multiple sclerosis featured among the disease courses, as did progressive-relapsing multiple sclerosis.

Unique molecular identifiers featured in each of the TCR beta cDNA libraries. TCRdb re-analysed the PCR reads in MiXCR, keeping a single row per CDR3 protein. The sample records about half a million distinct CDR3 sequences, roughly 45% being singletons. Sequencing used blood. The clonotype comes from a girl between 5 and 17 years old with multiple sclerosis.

The DNA for the CDR3 is TGTGCCAGCAGCCGATTTGGAGGCAATCAGCCCCAGCATTTT. Protein sequence: CASSRFGGNQPQHF. The rearrangement links TRBV12-3 or TRBV12-4 to TRBJ1-5; D gene uncertain. The CDR3 is made up of 14 amino acids. Deletions cut 6 bases from V and 2 bases from J, with 11 bases between.